The sequence of this TCR beta chain was determined in a study of blood T cells in healthy people across ages. For the study at large: Template switching recovered approximately one barcoded beta molecule for every two T cells.

Study observations and caveats: TCR beta diversity tracked closely with naive T cell percentage. Unsorted PBMCs prevented conclusive naive versus antigen-experienced comparison.

Per germline, CDR1 MDHEN and CDR2 SYDVKM. V was clipped by 8 bases and J by 0 bases; unmatched bases: 12. CDR3 length: 18 amino acids. A J-beta primer mix and a sample-barcoded 5' primer were used in a second PCR of about 6 to 12 cycles. TCRdb independently ran MiXCR on the 5' RACE reads; one entry per CDR3 protein. Here the sample spans some 1.6 million distinct CDR3 sequences, around 36% being singletons. As for this clonotype: As yet, its antigen is unknown.

The chain is built from TRBV28 and TRBJ2-3, with TRBD2 matching 12 bases. The sequence derives from a woman aged 25 to 39 in good health. Sequencing was done on a sample of blood. This chain's CDR3 is CASGRLAGEGYSTDTQYF. Here the CDR3 DNA reads TGTGCCAGCGGTCGACTAGCGGGAGAGGGGTATAGCACAGATACGCAGTATTTT. The full variable domain, completed using reference TRBV28 and TRBJ2-3, is DVKVTQSSRYLVKRTGEKVFLECVQDMDHENMFWYRQDPGLGLRLIYFSYDVKMKEKGDIPEGYSVSREKKERFSLILESASTNQTSMYLCASGRLAGEGYSTDTQYFGPGTRLTVL.